This T cell receptor (beta chain) was sequenced for a study of cytomegalovirus exposure and HLA in healthy donors. Study results and limitations: Most subjects had HLA-A and HLA-B alleles reportedly predicted accurately by TCR beta sequences.

Notes on this clone: Its antigen is currently unknown.

V lost 3 bases and J lost 3, with 18 bases in between. Germline loops: CDR1 SGHAT, CDR2 FQNNGV. The CDR3 is 17 amino acids. Amplification used 60 Vbeta primers and 13 Jbeta primers. Method: immunoSEQ multiplex PCR; TCRdb's copy keeps in-frame clones and lacks some. Among more than 100,000 clones listed, approximately 60% were seen once. The TCR comes from a woman aged 40 to 49 in good health and CMV-seronegative. The V and J genes are TRBV11-2 and TRBJ1-3; the D is unclear. Sequencing used PBMCs. The CDR3 DNA follows: TGTGCCAGCAGCTTTGAAATCGTCGGGGTCGGTGGAAACACCATATATTTT. The encoded protein is CASSFEIVGVGGNTIYF.